This T cell receptor (beta chain) was profiled in a study of Graves' ophthalmopathy and Graves' hyperthyroidism. Ophthalmopathy donors were characterized by moderate-to-severe activity, CAS of at least 3, NOSPECS of at least 4, and duration under 3 months. Notes on the study in general: Blood also contained most of the expanded thyroid clonotypes above 0.001 frequency.

Germline CDR1 is MNHEY and CDR2 is SMNVEV (reference sequence). The CDR3 has 14 amino acids. The V gene lost 4 bases and the J gene lost 4 bases, with 13 bases spanning the gap. With respect to this clonotype: The antigen is not known.

Amplification of the TCR beta CDR3 regions used RNA transcripts (as template). In the first round, RT-PCR was carried out with HTBI primers, and a multiplex PCR formed the second round. Using its own MiXCR run on the multiplex PCR reads, TCRdb lists one record per CDR3 protein. Of approximately 480,000 distinct CDR3 sequences listed, about 15% are singletons. The sequencing sample was made of blood. The chain uses TRBV27 and TRBJ1-2; the D is unclear. The receptor was derived from a woman aged 30 to 39 with Graves' ophthalmopathy. For the CDR3, the DNA is TGTGCCAGCAGTTCCAGGAGAGATGGCTATGGCTACACCTTC. Protein sequence: CASSSRRDGYGYTF.